This T cell receptor (beta chain) was identified in a study of human T cells and chemical hapten exposure. There are 12 residues in the CDR3. V shed 5 bases and J shed 9 bases, with 11 bases lying between them. CDR1 and CDR2 (germline): LGHDT, YNNKEL (reference sequence). MiXCR, run by TCRdb on the RACE reads, gives a single entry per CDR3 protein. The sample has about 95,000 distinct CDR3 sequences, about an eighth seen once; the top ten hold about 3%. Time point reported: patch test 2, 6 weeks after DPC sensitization. Sample treatment: therapeutic diphenylcyclopropenone sensitization with weekly scalp DPC. This clonotype has at least ten counts.

J is TRBJ2-1 and V is TRBV3-1, with a tentative D call TRBD2 (6 bases). The sequence derives from a woman aged 40 to 50 with alopecia areata. Some clones in this sample may be carry-over from other donors' samples. This specimen consisted of whole blood, obtained in connection with sensitization to the hapten diphenylcyclopropenone (DPC). The CDR3 nucleotides are TGTGCCAGCAGCTATTACGGGAGTGAGCAGTTCTTC. It yields the protein CASSYYGSEQFF.